The 5 T cell receptor beta chains presented below share a single source sample, sequenced in a study of blood T cell repertoires in COVID-19. Using immunoSEQ multiplex PCR, the repertoire was profiled, and TCRdb retains in-frame clones only, with some absent. Here the sample spans 140,000 to 150,000 clones, approximately 82% being singletons. The specimen was peripheral blood. The receptors derive from a human donor with acute or convalescent COVID-19. The donor label of this sample is uncertain.

The chain has TRBV30 and TRBJ1-5; tentatively, D is TRBD1 (6 bases). This CDR3 is 14 amino acids long. CDR1 is GTSNPN, CDR2 SVGIG, per germline (reference sequence). Trimming took 3 bases from V and 4 from J, leaving 13 bases between them. CDR3 amino acids: CAWRLTGDNQPQHF. CDR3 nucleotide sequence: TGTGCCTGGAGATTGACAGGTGATAATCAGCCCCAGCATTTT.

The chain employs TRBV7-9 and TRBJ2-3; a possible D gene is TRBD2 (5 bases). The CDR3 spans 12 residues. V lost 5 bases and J 4 bases, leaving 7 bases between the germline ends. Germline-derived CDR1 and CDR2 are SEHNR and FQNEAQ (reference sequence). Written as DNA, the CDR3 is TGTGCCAGCAGCCCCGGGGCAGATACGCAGTATTTT. Translation: CASSPGADTQYF.

V and J are TRBV6-1 and TRBJ2-2, with D perhaps TRBD2 (6 bases). V was trimmed by 1 base and J by 4 bases, leaving 16 bases between them. Germline values: CDR1 MNHNS, CDR2 SASEGT. The CDR3 consists of 17 residues. The chain's CDR3 is CASSEGRVNGGTGELFF. CDR3 DNA sequence: TGTGCCAGCAGTGAAGGCCGGGTCAACGGGGGCACCGGGGAGCTGTTTTTT.

This clone was counted between two and nine times. This chain links TRBV2 with TRBJ1-6; 9 positions match TRBD1. The CDR3 contains 15 residues. Germline V gives CDR1 SNHLY, CDR2 FYNNEI. Germline trimming cut 4 bases from V and 6 bases from J; bases unmatched to any gene: 4. The CDR3 nucleotides read TGTGCCAGCAGTGCGACAGGGGGTCGTAATTCACCCCTCCACTTT. Translating it yields CASSATGGRNSPLHF.

This clone appeared once. The chain employs TRBV30 and TRBJ2-1; 7 nucleotides match TRBD1. CDR3 length: 15 amino acids. Germline values: CDR1 GTSNPN, CDR2 SVGIG (reference sequence). V lost 1 base to trimming and J lost 0 bases; unmatched junction nucleotides: 3. CDR3 loop: CAWSGDRDSYNEQFF. Written as DNA, the CDR3 is TGTGCCTGGAGTGGAGACAGGGACTCCTACAATGAGCAGTTCTTC.